The clone carrying this T cell receptor (beta chain) was seen ten or more times. Antigen unknown. Germline assignment: CDR1 DFQATT and CDR2 SNEGSKA (reference sequence). The CDR3 has 14 residues. With 0 bases clipped from V and 3 bases from J, the junction kept 1 base outside the gene matches. Relying on iRepertoire HTBI primers and Arm-PCR of CDR3 regions, the team built TCR beta libraries. TCRdb reprocessed the multiplex PCR reads via MiXCR and lists one record per CDR3 protein. The sample has 450,000 to 600,000 distinct CDR3 sequences; around 15% are singletons. This specimen comes from a study of regulatory T cells in long-lasting Graves disease. Study-level results: Persistent disease showed a preference for TRBV28, TRBJ1-2 and TRBJ2-5. Relative to newly diagnosed Graves' patients, persistent ones had lower TCR diversity. It is possible that accuracy was reduced by the small size of the sample.

Time point in this sample: newly diagnosed GD, antithyroid drugs for less than 3 months. PBMC-extracted RNA yielded the TCR library. The data were also submitted as part of a second study, on T cells in Graves' hyperthyroidism and ophthalmopathy. That report adds: The HTBI set primed first-round TCR CDR3 RT-PCR.

Sequencing used peripheral blood mononuclear cells (PBMCs), obtained at new diagnosis, from a patient treated with antithyroid drugs. The receptor was derived from a man aged 35 to 55 with Graves disease. The chain couples TRBV20-1 to TRBJ2-1; 8 bases agree with TRBD2. CDR3 residues: CSARESGSYNEQFF. CDR3 bases: TGCAGTGCTAGAGAGAGCGGGAGCTACAATGAGCAGTTCTTC.